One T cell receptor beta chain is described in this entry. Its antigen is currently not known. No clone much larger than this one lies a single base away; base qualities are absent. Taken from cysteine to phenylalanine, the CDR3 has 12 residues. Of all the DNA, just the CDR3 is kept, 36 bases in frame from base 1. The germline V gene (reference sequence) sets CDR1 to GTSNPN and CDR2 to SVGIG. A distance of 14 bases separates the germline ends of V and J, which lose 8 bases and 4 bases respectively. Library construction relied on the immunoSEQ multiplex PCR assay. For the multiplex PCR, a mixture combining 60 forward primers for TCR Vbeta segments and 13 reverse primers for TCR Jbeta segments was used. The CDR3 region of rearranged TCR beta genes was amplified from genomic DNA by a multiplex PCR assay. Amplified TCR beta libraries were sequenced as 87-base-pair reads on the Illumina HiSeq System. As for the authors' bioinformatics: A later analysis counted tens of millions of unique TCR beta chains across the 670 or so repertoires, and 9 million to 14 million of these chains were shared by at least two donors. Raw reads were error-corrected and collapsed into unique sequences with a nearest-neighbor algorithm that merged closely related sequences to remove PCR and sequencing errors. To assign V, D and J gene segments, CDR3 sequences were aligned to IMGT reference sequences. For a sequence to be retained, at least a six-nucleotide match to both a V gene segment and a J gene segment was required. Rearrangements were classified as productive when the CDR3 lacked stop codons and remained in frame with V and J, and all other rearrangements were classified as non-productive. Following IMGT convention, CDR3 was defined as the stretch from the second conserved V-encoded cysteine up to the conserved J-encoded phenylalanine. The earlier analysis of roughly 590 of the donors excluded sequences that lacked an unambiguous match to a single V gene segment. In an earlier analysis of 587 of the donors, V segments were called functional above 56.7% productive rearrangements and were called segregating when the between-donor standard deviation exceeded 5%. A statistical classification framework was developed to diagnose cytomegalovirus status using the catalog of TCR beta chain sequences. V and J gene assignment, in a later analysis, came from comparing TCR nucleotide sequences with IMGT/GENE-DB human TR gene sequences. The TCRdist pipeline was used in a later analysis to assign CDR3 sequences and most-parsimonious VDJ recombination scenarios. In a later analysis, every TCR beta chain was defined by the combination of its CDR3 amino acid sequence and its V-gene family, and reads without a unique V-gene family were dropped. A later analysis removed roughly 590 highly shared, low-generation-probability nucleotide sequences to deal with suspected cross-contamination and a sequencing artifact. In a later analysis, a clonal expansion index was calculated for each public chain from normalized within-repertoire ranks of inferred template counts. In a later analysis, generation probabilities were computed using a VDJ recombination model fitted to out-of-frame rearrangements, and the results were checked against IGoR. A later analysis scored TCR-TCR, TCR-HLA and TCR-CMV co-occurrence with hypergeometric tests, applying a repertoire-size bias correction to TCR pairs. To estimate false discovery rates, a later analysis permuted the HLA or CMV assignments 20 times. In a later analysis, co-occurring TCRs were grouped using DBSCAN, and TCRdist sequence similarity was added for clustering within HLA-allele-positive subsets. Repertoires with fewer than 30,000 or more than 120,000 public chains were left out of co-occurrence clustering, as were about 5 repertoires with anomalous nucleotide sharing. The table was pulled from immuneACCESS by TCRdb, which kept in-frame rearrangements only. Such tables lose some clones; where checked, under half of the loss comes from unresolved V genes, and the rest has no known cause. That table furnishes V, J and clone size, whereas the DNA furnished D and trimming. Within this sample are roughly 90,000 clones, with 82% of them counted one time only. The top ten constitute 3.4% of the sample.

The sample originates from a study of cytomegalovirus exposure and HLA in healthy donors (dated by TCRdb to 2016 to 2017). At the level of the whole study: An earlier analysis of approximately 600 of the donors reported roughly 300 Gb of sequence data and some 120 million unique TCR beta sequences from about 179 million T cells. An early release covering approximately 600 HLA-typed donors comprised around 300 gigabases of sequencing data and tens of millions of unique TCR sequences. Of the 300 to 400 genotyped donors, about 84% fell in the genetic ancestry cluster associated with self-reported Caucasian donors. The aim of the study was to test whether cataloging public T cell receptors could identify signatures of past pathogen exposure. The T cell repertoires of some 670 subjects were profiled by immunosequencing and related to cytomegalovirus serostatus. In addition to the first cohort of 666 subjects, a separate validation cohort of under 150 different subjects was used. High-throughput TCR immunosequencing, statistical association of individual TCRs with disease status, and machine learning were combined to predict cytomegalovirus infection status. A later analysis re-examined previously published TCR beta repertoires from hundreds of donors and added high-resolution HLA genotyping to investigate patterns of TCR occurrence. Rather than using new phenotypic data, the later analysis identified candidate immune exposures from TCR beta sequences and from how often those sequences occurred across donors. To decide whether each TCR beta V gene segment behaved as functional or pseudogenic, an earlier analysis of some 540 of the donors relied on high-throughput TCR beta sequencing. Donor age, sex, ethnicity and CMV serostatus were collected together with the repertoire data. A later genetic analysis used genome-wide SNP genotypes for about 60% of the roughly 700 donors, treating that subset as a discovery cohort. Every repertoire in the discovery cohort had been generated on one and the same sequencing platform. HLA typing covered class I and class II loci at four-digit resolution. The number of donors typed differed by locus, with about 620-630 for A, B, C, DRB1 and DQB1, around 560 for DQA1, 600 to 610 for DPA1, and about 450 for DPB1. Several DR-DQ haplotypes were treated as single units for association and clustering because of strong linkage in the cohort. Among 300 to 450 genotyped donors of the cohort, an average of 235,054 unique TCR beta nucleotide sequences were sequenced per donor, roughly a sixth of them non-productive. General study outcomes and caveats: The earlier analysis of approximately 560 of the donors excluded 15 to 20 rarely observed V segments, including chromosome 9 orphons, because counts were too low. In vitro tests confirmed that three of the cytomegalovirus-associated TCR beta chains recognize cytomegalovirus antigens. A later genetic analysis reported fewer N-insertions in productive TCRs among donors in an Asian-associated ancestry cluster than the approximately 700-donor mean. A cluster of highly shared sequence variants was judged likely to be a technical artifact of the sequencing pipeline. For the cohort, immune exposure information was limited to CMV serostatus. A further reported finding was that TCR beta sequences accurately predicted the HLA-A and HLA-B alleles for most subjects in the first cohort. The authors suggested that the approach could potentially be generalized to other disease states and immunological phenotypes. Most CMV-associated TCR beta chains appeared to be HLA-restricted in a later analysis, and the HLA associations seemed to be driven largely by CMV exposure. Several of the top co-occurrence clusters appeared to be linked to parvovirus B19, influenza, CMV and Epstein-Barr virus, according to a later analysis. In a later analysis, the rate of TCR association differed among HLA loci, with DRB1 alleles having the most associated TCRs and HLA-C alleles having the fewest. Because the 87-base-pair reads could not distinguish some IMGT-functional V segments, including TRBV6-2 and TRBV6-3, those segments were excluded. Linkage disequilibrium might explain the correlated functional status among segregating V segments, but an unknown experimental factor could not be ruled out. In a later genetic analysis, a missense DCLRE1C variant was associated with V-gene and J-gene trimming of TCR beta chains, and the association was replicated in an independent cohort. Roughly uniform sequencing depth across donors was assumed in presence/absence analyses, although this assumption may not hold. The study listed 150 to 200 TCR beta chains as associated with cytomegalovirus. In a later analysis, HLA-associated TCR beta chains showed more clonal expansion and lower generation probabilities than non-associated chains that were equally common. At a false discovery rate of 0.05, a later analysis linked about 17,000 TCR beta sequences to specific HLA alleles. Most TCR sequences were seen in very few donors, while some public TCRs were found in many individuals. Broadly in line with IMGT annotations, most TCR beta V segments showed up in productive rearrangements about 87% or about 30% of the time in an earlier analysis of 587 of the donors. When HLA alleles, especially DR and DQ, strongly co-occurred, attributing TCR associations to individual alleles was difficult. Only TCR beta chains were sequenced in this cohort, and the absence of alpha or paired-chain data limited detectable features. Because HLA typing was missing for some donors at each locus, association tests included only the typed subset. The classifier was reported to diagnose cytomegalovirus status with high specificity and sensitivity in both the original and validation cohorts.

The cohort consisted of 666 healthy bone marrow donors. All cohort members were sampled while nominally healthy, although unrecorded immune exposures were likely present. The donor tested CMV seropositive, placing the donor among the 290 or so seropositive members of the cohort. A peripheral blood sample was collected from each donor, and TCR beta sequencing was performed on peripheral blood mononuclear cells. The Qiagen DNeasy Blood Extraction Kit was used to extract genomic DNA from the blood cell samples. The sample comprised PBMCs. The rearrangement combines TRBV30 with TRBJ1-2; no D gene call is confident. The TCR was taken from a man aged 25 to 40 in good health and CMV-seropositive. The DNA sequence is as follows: TGTGCCCTGGAGGTTCAGGTCTATGGCTACACCTTC. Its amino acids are CALEVQVYGYTF.